The 6 T cell receptor beta chains below were found in one sample sequenced in a study of cytotoxic CD8 clonotypes in ibrutinib-treated CLL. Sequenced by immunoSEQ multiplex PCR; TCRdb stores in-frame clones only, minus some. This sample has approximately 300,000 clones; more than 65% occur once, and the top ten carry 6.5% to 8.5%. Sequenced here: PBMCs, sampled before ibrutinib treatment. Receptor source: a human donor with chronic lymphocytic leukemia.

This chain connects TRBV4-3 to TRBJ2-2, with TRBD2 as a possible D gene (5 bases). V was pared by 5 bases and J by 7 bases, with 23 bases between. CDR1 and CDR2 (germline): LGHNA, YSLEER. CDR3 length: 17 residues. The CDR3 DNA is TGCGCCAGCAGCTTTCACTCTAGCAATCGTTACGGCGGGGAGCTGTTTTTT. Its translation is CASSFHSSNRYGGELFF.

The chain employs TRBV9 and TRBJ2-5, with 11 bases lining up with TRBD2. This CDR3 region has 15 residues. V lost 1 base to trimming and J lost 5 bases; unmatched junction nucleotides: 4. Per germline, CDR1 SGDLS and CDR2 YYNGEE. The CDR3: CASSVLSGRGETQYF. The DNA for the CDR3 is TGTGCCAGCAGCGTACTTAGCGGGAGGGGGGAGACCCAGTACTTC.

The chain links TRBV10-3 to TRBJ2-2; 14 bases are a match to TRBD2. From germline, CDR1 is ENHRY and CDR2 SYGVKD. The V segment lost 10 bases and the J segment 0 bases; nucleotides outside the gene matches: 7. The length of the CDR3 is 17 residues. Here the CDR3 reads CATKGLAGAANTGELFF. CDR3 DNA sequence: TGTGCCACTAAGGGACTAGCGGGGGCAGCGAACACCGGGGAGCTGTTTTTT.

The CDR3 is CASSARTSSYEQYF. The CDR3 nucleotides are TGTGCCAGTAGTGCCCGGACCAGTTCCTACGAGCAGTACTTC. The rearrangement joins TRBV19 to TRBJ2-7; D uncertain. This CDR3 comprises 14 residues. The ends were cut back, 5 bases at V and 1 base at J, with 12 bases in the middle. Germline values: CDR1 LNHDA, CDR2 SQIVND (reference sequence). Using reference TRBV19 and TRBJ2-7 for the parts outside the CDR3, the full variable domain is DGGITQSPKYLFRKEGQNVTLSCEQNLNHDAMYWYRQDPGQGLRLIYYSQIVNDFQKGDIAEGYSVSREKKESFPLTVTSAQKNPTAFYLCASSARTSSYEQYFGPGTRLTVT.

This CDR3 is CATSRAIEAFGYTF. CDR3 coding DNA: TGTGCCACCAGCAGAGCTATCGAAGCGTTCGGCTACACCTTC. The chain links TRBV15 to TRBJ1-2; D is unclear. Germline CDR1 LNHNV, CDR2 YYDKDF (reference sequence). V was shortened by 1 base and J by 8 bases, with 14 bases between the two germline ends. The CDR3 consists of 14 residues.

The rearrangement joins TRBV27 to TRBJ2-6; no clear D. V shed 6 bases and J shed 3 bases, with 9 bases lying between them. Germline V gives CDR1 MNHEY, CDR2 SMNVEV (reference sequence). The CDR3 length is 14 residues. CDR3 residues: CASRTFGGANVLTF. Here the CDR3 DNA reads TGTGCCAGCAGGACCTTTGGTGGGGCCAACGTCCTGACTTTC.